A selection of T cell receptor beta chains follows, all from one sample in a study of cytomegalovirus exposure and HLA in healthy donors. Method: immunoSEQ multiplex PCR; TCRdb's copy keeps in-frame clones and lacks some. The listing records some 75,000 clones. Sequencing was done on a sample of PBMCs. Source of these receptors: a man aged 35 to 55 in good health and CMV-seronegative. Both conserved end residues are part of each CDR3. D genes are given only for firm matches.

CDR3 protein: CASSLASRQTGAQYF; CDR3 DNA: TGTGCCAGCAGCTTAGCGTCTCGGCAAACGGGAGCGCAGTATTTT; D gene: NA; V gene: TRBV7-2; J gene: TRBJ2-3
CDR3 protein: CASRSGTGYETQYF; CDR3 DNA: TGCGCCAGCAGGTCCGGGACAGGGTACGAGACCCAGTACTTC; D gene: TRBD1; V gene: TRBV5-1; J gene: TRBJ2-5
CDR3 protein: CASSRQGRSQETQYF; CDR3 DNA: TGTGCCAGCAGTCGACAGGGAAGGTCCCAAGAGACCCAGTACTTC; D gene: TRBD1; V gene: TRBV11-2; J gene: TRBJ2-5
CDR3 protein: CAWSVGVSSKNEKLFF; CDR3 DNA: TGTGCCTGGAGTGTAGGGGTTTCCAGCAAAAATGAAAAACTGTTTTTT; D gene: NA; V gene: TRBV30; J gene: TRBJ1-4
CDR3 protein: CASSQSWQAGELFF; CDR3 DNA: TGTGCCAGCAGCCAGTCGTGGCAGGCCGGGGAGCTGTTTTTT; D gene: NA; V gene: TRBV14; J gene: TRBJ2-2
CDR3 protein: CASSPTGSSGANVLTF; CDR3 DNA: TGCGCCAGCAGCCCTACGGGGAGTTCTGGGGCCAACGTCCTGACTTTC; D gene: NA; V gene: TRBV4-3; J gene: TRBJ2-6
CDR3 protein: CASSERGSYGYTF; CDR3 DNA: TGTGCCAGCAGTGAAAGAGGTTCCTATGGCTACACCTTC; D gene: NA; V gene: TRBV6-1; J gene: TRBJ1-2
CDR3 protein: CASRVGTSNTEAFF; CDR3 DNA: TGTGCCAGCAGAGTCGGGACTTCGAACACTGAAGCTTTCTTT; D gene: NA; V gene: TRBV6-6; J gene: TRBJ1-1
CDR3 protein: CASSLRLAGVGTDTQYF; CDR3 DNA: TGTGCCAGCAGCTTGCGGCTAGCGGGAGTAGGCACAGATACGCAGTATTTT; D gene: TRBD2; V gene: TRBV5-4; J gene: TRBJ2-3
CDR3 protein: CASSHTGDDTDTQYF; CDR3 DNA: TGCGCCAGCAGCCATACGGGGGACGACACAGATACGCAGTATTTT; D gene: NA; V gene: TRBV4-3; J gene: TRBJ2-3
CDR3 protein: CASSLPQGGNQPQHF; CDR3 DNA: TGTGCCAGCAGTTTGCCACAGGGAGGCAATCAGCCCCAGCATTTT; D gene: NA; V gene: TRBV28; J gene: TRBJ1-5
CDR3 protein: CASSANPSGVTDTQYF; CDR3 DNA: TGTGCCAGCAGCGCAAACCCCTCGGGGGTAACAGATACGCAGTATTTT; D gene: NA; V gene: TRBV9; J gene: TRBJ2-3
CDR3 protein: CASSSGDSYNEQFF; CDR3 DNA: TGCGCCAGCAGCTCCGGGGATTCCTACAATGAGCAGTTCTTC; D gene: NA; V gene: TRBV5-1; J gene: TRBJ2-1
CDR3 protein: CASSPLTQGLNAEAFF; CDR3 DNA: TGTGCCAGCTCACCCCTAACACAGGGGCTTAACGCTGAAGCTTTCTTT; D gene: TRBD1; V gene: TRBV18; J gene: TRBJ1-1
CDR3 protein: CASSQVPSDGANVLTF; CDR3 DNA: TGCGCCAGCAGCCAAGTCCCAAGCGACGGGGCCAACGTCCTGACTTTC; D gene: NA; V gene: TRBV4-3; J gene: TRBJ2-6
CDR3 protein: CATSRDRVLETQYF; CDR3 DNA: TGTGCCACCAGCAGGGACAGGGTTCTAGAGACCCAGTACTTC; D gene: TRBD1; V gene: TRBV15; J gene: TRBJ2-5
CDR3 protein: CSVDTGENYGYTF; CDR3 DNA: TGCAGCGTCGATACAGGGGAGAACTATGGCTACACCTTC; D gene: TRBD1; V gene: TRBV29-1; J gene: TRBJ1-2
CDR3 protein: CASSQYPGQGAQDYGYTF; CDR3 DNA: TGCGCCAGCAGCCAGTATCCGGGACAGGGGGCGCAGGACTATGGCTACACCTTC; D gene: TRBD1; V gene: TRBV4-3; J gene: TRBJ1-2
CDR3 protein: CASTRTGSVEQYF; CDR3 DNA: TGTGCCAGTACCCGGACAGGGTCGGTCGAGCAGTACTTC; D gene: TRBD1; V gene: TRBV19; J gene: TRBJ2-7
CDR3 protein: CASSPGQFSTETQYF; CDR3 DNA: TGTGCCAGCAGCCCCGGTCAATTTAGCACGGAGACCCAGTACTTC; D gene: NA; V gene: TRBV11-3; J gene: TRBJ2-5